The rows below give T cell receptor beta chains drawn from one sample of a study of blood T cells in healthy people across ages. TCRdb processed the 5' RACE reads anew with MiXCR; each CDR3 protein has one entry. The table includes approximately 900,000 distinct CDR3 sequences, roughly 52% detected once. Input material: blood. The receptors shown here come from a man aged 30 to 39 in good health. Each CDR3 is given without its conserved first and last residue. The order of the fields is V gene, D gene, CDR3 protein. The D gene is left open where the match is weak.

TRBV7-2,-,ASSSPVNVNRNPHTQY
TRBV2,TRBD2,ASSATLAGIDTQY
TRBV27,TRBD2,ASSWGGSSSYEQY
TRBV20-1,-,SARDARVAYNEQF
TRBV15,-,ATSRDRSGAPAF
TRBV6-5,TRBD2,ASSRPLAGSAYEQY
TRBV5-1,TRBD2,ASSWGLAGSTQTQY
TRBV6-1,-,ASSGAMLYGYT
TRBV4-2,TRBD2,ASSQVHLTSGVPSYNEQF
TRBV29-1,-,SVGESRYEQY
TRBV7-2,-,ASSARTGLTNNEQF
TRBV2,-,ASIWTPSSYNGQF
TRBV29-1,-,SVEGVDTQY
TRBV29-1,TRBD2,SVPAGGSYEQY
TRBV2,-,ASIVSPWSNSWNGYT
TRBV2,TRBD1,ASSDGQGGVEQY
TRBV2,-,ASIFSPTGGQALGYEQF
TRBV6-1,-,ASRTVQETQY
TRBV7-2,-,ASTDNYEQY
TRBV27,-,ASSFGRGNSPLH
TRBV9,TRBD2,ASSVGGLAGGPYEQY
TRBV3-1,-,ASSTRSSGYSEAF
TRBV20-1,-,SATLAGSGTGELF
TRBV7-2,-,ASSLAGRGIQPQH
TRBV5-1,TRBD1,ASSGGQGAEEQY
TRBV6-4,TRBD2,ASSDSTSGFTDTQY
TRBV20-1,-,SASVDSYQETQY
TRBV29-1,-,SVEGVGDNEQF
TRBV12-3/TRBV12-4,TRBD2,ASSLWLAGGKNIQY
TRBV29-1,-,SAFVLGGRTDTQY
TRBV5-1,TRBD2,ASSITSDSYEQY
TRBV30,-,AWSTGTTGNTGELF
TRBV5-6,-,ASSLDVFYEQY